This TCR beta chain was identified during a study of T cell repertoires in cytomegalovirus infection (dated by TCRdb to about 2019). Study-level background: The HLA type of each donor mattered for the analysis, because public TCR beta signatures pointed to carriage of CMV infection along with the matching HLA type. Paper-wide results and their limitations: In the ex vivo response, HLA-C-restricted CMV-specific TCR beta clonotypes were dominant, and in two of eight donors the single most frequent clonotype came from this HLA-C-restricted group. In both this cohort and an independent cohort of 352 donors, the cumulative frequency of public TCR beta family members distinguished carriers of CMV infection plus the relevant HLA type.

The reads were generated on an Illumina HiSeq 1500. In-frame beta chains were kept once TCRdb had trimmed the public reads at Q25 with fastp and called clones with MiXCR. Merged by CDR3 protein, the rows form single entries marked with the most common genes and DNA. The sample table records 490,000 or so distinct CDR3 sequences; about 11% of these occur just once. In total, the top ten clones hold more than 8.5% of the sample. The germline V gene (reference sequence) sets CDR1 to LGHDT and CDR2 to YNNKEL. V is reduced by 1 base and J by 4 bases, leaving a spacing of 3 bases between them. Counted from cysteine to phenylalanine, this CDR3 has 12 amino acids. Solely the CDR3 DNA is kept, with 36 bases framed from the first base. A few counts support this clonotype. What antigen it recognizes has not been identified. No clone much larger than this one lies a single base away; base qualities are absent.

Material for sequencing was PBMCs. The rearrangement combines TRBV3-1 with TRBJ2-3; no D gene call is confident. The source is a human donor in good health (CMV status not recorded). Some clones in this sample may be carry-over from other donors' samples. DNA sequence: TGTGCCAGCAGCCAAGTTCCAGATACGCAGTATTTT. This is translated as CASSQVPDTQYF.